This TCR beta chain is from a study of blood T cells in healthy people across ages. Study-wide background: About one barcoded TCR beta cDNA was captured per two T cells.

Per the germline V gene, CDR1 is DFQATT and CDR2 is SNEGSKA (reference sequence). This CDR3 region has 12 residues. V was pared by 6 bases and J by 5 bases, with 3 bases of the junction left unmatched. They isolated at least 6 million PBMCs from each sample. For the second PCR, which ran for roughly 7 to 11 cycles, a sample-barcoded 5' primer and a J-beta primer mix were used. Template switching added a 12-random-nucleotide identifier to every cDNA molecule. Each CDR3 protein is one row after TCRdb ran MiXCR on the 5' RACE reads. The sample shows over a million distinct CDR3 sequences, approximately 38% of them seen only once.

The rearrangement joins TRBV20-1 to TRBJ1-4; 7 nucleotides align to TRBD1. This TCR was recovered from a woman under 30 in good health. Sequencing was performed on blood. The CDR3 here is CSASGQNEKLFF. DNA of the CDR3: TGCAGTGCCTCGGGACAGAATGAAAAACTGTTTTTT.